This T cell receptor beta chain was sequenced in a study of cytomegalovirus exposure and HLA in healthy donors. Study-level information: The platform used for the 120 validation repertoires matched that of the 650 to 750 first-cohort repertoires, a later analysis reported. Study observations and caveats: Some public TCRs appeared in many individuals, while most sequences were rare. The study designated 150 or so TCR beta chains cytomegalovirus-associated.

Germline values: CDR1 ENHRY, CDR2 SYGVKD. The CDR3 is made up of 15 amino acids. After removal of 10 bases from V and 2 bases from J, the junction contained 11 bases not matched to a gene. Only in-frame clones appear in the TCRdb table, and some are missing; sequencing was by immunoSEQ multiplex PCR. The top ten hold about 5% of the sample, which has under 75,000 clones, around 93% seen once. The donors belonged to the roughly 130-subject validation cohort, separate from the approximately 700-subject first cohort. A note on this clone: Its antigen is unidentified.

V is TRBV10-3 and J is TRBJ2-5; 9 positions match TRBD1. Sequencing was done on a sample of PBMCs. This TCR derives from a man aged 18 to 29 in good health and CMV-seropositive. The CDR3 nucleotides read TGTGCCACTTTACGACCGGGACAGGGACAAGAGACCCAGTACTTC. Translation: CATLRPGQGQETQYF.